This record covers a single T cell receptor beta chain. What it recognizes is unknown. CDR1 and CDR2 (germline): SGHRS, YFSETQ. CDR3 length: 18 residues. Unmatched junction bases numbered 14, after V lost 1 base and J lost 6 bases. Autoimmune disease history or systemic immunosuppression barred patients. The sample originates from a study of OX40 agonist ivuxolimab in advanced cancers. Study-wide context: Patients enrolled in dose escalation were diagnosed with hepatocellular carcinoma, melanoma, renal cell or head and neck cancer. Eligibility rules accepted prior anti-PD-1, anti-PD-L1 or anti-CTLA-4 therapy, and over 35% had some.

The method was immunoSEQ multiplex PCR; TCRdb's version includes in-frame clones alone and lacks a portion of them. The sample includes nearly 85,000 clones, less than 85% of them seen just once. Regarding the study as a whole: Relative to CD4+, CD8+ T cells held more expanded clones on average.

Source: CD4+ or CD8+ T cells sorted from blood, taken in a trial of the OX40 agonist ivuxolimab. This rearrangement joins TRBV5-1 to TRBJ2-3, with 10 bases that match TRBD1. This clonotype was obtained from an adult with an advanced solid tumor such as melanoma, head and neck, liver or kidney cancer. The CDR3 DNA reads TGCGCCAGCAGCTTGCAAGTGACAGGGGGCGGGTCCGTCGATACGCAGTATTTT. Its translation: CASSLQVTGGGSVDTQYF.